These 13 T cell receptor beta chains were all obtained from the same sample, sequenced in a study of OX40 agonist ivuxolimab in advanced cancers. Clones were read by immunoSEQ multiplex PCR, and TCRdb kept only the in-frame ones, dropping some. The repertoire consists of roughly 90,000 clones, with 75% to 95% occurring once and the leading ten covering roughly 9.4%. The sequences come from CD4+ or CD8+ T cells sorted from blood, collected in a trial of the OX40 agonist ivuxolimab. The origin of the receptors is an adult with an advanced solid tumor such as melanoma, head and neck, liver or kidney cancer.

The chain combines TRBV4-2 with TRBJ1-1, with D unresolved. V lost 0 bases and J 4 bases, leaving 12 bases between the germline ends. Germline CDR1 and CDR2: LGHNA and YNFKEQ. The CDR3 totals 15 residues. CDR3 residues: CASSQEDWGSTEAFF. The CDR3 DNA sequence: TGTGCCAGCAGCCAAGAAGATTGGGGTAGCACTGAAGCTTTCTTT.

This rearrangement joins TRBV27 to TRBJ2-4; D possibly corresponds to TRBD1 (6 bases). The germline gives CDR1 MNHEY, CDR2 SMNVEV (reference sequence). V was clipped by 6 bases and J by 7 bases, with 13 bases between them. There are 13 residues in the CDR3. In DNA, the CDR3 is TGTGCCAGCAGCCTTGGACAGTCGAACATTCAGTACTTC. Encoded protein: CASSLGQSNIQYF.

The chain is built from TRBV7-9 and TRBJ2-7, with 10 bases identical to TRBD1. The CDR3 contains 15 residues. CDR1 and CDR2 from the germline V gene are SEHNR and FQNEAQ (reference sequence). The J segment lost 4 bases and the V segment lost 4 bases, leaving 7 bases of the junction unmatched. The DNA of the CDR3 is TGTGCCAGCAGCTACCCCGACAGGGGGCTGTACGAGCAGTACTTC. Translation gives CASSYPDRGLYEQYF. Filled out from reference TRBV7-9 and TRBJ2-7, the complete variable domain reads DTGVSQNPRHKITKRGQNVTFRCDPISEHNRLYWYRQTLGQGPEFLTYFQNEAQLEKSRLLSDRFSAERPKGSFSTLEIQRTEQGDSAMYLCASSYPDRGLYEQYFGPGTRLTVT.

On this clone: The junction does not match germline at one end; this may be a read error. The CDR3 DNA follows: TGTGCCAGCAGTTACTTAGGGAGGAGATACTTC. It yields the protein CASSYLGRRYF. This rearrangement joins TRBV6-5 to TRBJ1-2; no firm D call. Looked up from germline, CDR1 is MNHEY and CDR2 is SVGAGI. The CDR3 is made up of 11 amino acids.

The CDR3 nucleotides are TGTGCCAGCAGCTTAGGTTTCGGGGGGCACGGTGAGCAGTTCTTC. This codes for CASSLGFGGHGEQFF. V is TRBV7-9 and J is TRBJ2-1; D perhaps matches TRBD2 (7 bases). Trimming left V 1 base short and J 9 bases short, with 16 bases between. Germline CDR1 SEHNR, CDR2 FQNEAQ (reference sequence). This CDR3 has 15 residues. Filled out from reference TRBV7-9 and TRBJ2-1, the complete variable domain reads DTGVSQNPRHKITKRGQNVTFRCDPISEHNRLYWYRQTLGQGPEFLTYFQNEAQLEKSRLLSDRFSAERPKGSFSTLEIQRTEQGDSAMYLCASSLGFGGHGEQFFGPGTRLTVL.

The chain recombines TRBV28 with TRBJ2-7; TRBD1 aligns across 8 bases. This CDR3 is built from 16 residues. The germline CDR1 and CDR2 sequences are MDHEN and SYDVKM. Trimming took 2 bases from V and 2 from J; bases not matched to a gene: 8. The chain's CDR3 is CASSLSQDRATYEQYF. CDR3 nucleotide sequence: TGTGCCAGCAGTTTAAGTCAGGACAGGGCAACCTACGAGCAGTACTTC.

This sequence joins TRBV5-4 and TRBJ2-4; maybe TRBD2 (6 bases). The V gene's germline CDR1 is SGHNT and CDR2 YYREEE (reference sequence). The germline V and J ends were trimmed by 0 bases and 1 base, with 11 bases remaining between them. The CDR3 has 16 residues. The CDR3 region has the DNA TGTGCCAGCAGCTTGGCGGGGGATCGGGCCAAAAACATTCAGTACTTC. This translates into CASSLAGDRAKNIQYF.

This chain uses TRBV9 with TRBJ2-4; 9 bases match TRBD1. Germline V gene sequence: CDR1 SGDLS, CDR2 YYNGEE. After removal of 0 bases from V and 6 bases from J, the junction contained 10 bases not matched to a gene. The CDR3 is 17 amino acids. CDR3 sequence: CASSVGGGTGSGNIQYF. The DNA for the CDR3 is TGTGCCAGCAGCGTAGGGGGCGGGACAGGGAGTGGAAACATTCAGTACTTC.

V is TRBV28 and J is TRBJ2-7; no clear D. CDR1 MDHEN and CDR2 SYDVKM come from the germline V gene. This CDR3 is built from 12 residues. V was trimmed by 5 bases and J by 0 bases, leaving 5 bases between them. The CDR3 here is CASSRPSYEQYF. The CDR3 DNA reads TGTGCCAGCAGTCGTCCCTCCTACGAGCAGTACTTC.

This clone was observed a few times. The CDR3 loop reads CASSLTENYGYTF. The CDR3 DNA sequence: TGTGCCAGCAGTTTAACAGAGAACTATGGCTACACCTTC. The chain carries TRBV27 and TRBJ1-2; no clear D. Trimming stripped 2 bases from V and 2 bases from J, with 6 bases between. Germline CDR1 reads MNHEY; CDR2 reads SMNVEV (reference sequence). The CDR3 loop spans 13 amino acids.

The chain combines TRBV10-2 with TRBJ1-1, with D perhaps TRBD1 (5 bases). The CDR3 extends over 12 amino acids. Trimming took off 7 bases at V and 3 bases at J, with 9 bases between the two ends. Germline-derived CDR1 and CDR2 are WSHSY and SAAADI. The CDR3 is CASTGGHTEAFF. In DNA form, the CDR3 reads TGCGCCAGCACGGGGGGACACACTGAAGCTTTCTTT.

This chain connects TRBV27 to TRBJ2-5; D is undetermined. CDR3 length: 12 amino acids. The V gene's germline CDR1 is MNHEY and CDR2 SMNVEV (reference sequence). Trimming stripped 4 bases from V and 5 bases from J, with 8 bases between. The CDR3 coding sequence is TGTGCCAGCAGTTCGGTAGGGGAGACCCAGTACTTC. As protein: CASSSVGETQYF.

The gene calls are TRBV4-1 and TRBJ2-1; 8 bases are a match to TRBD2. Germline V CDR1 and CDR2: MGHRA, YSYEKL. The V gene end was trimmed by 0 bases and the J gene end by 2 bases; junction bases not matched to a gene: 3. CDR3 length: 16 residues. CDR3 DNA: TGCGCCAGCAGCCAAGATTCGGGGGGGGCCTACAATGAGCAGTTCTTC. Translation: CASSQDSGGAYNEQFF.